This T cell receptor beta chain was recorded in a study of tumor-infiltrating lymphocytes in primary liver carcinoma. Turning to the study itself: Primary liver carcinoma, confirmed by histopathology, was surgically resected. Study-level points and caveats: Tumor-adjacent and tumor-blood pairs shared a smaller degree of overlap than tumor region pairs.

Extraction also yielded germline DNA, while blood RNA was obtained from unsorted whole blood. The authors made TCR beta cDNA from about 500 ng total RNA with a constant-region primer. Amplification in three nested multiplex PCR rounds with slightly modified ARM-PCR gave rise to TCR beta libraries. TCRdb reprocessed the multiplex PCR reads via MiXCR and lists one record per CDR3 protein. This table has around 330,000 distinct CDR3 sequences, 50% to 70% appearing once. This clonotype has only a few counts. Its specificity is unknown. It may be a read error: a sequence one base away is much more abundant. The receptor's source is a man aged 35 to 55 with primary liver carcinoma and hepatitis B virus infection. Sequencing used peripheral blood.

CDR3: CANRMGWNTEAFF. DNA for the CDR3: TGTGCCAACAGGATGGGTTGGAACACTGAAGCTTTCTTT. The chain employs TRBV6-1 and TRBJ1-1; maybe TRBD1 (5 bases). V was clipped by 10 bases and J by 1 base, with 13 bases between them. The CDR3 is 13 residues long. The germline V gene encodes CDR1 MNHNS and CDR2 SASEGT.